This T cell receptor beta chain was found in a study of cytomegalovirus exposure and HLA in healthy donors. Study-level results: When analyzed later, a missense DCLRE1C variant was found to be linked to TCR beta V- and J-gene trimming. As a later analysis revealed, most CMV-associated TCR beta chains appeared HLA-restricted.

Donors consisted of healthy bone marrow donors. The CDR3 is 13 amino acids. CDR1 is SGHNT and CDR2 is YENEEA in the germline V gene. V gave up 4 bases and J gave up 3 bases, with 6 bases separating them. As for this clone: Its antigen remains unidentified.

Use of 60 Vbeta and 13 Jbeta primers characterized the PCR. Generated by immunoSEQ multiplex PCR, the TCRdb table keeps only in-frame clones and is missing some. Here the sample spans about 160,000 clones, 75% to 90% being singletons. The origin of this receptor is a young man in good health and CMV-seronegative. Sequenced: PBMCs. J is TRBJ2-2 and V is TRBV11-3; no clear D. CDR3 residues: CASSSFDTGELFF. The CDR3 DNA reads as TGTGCCAGCAGCTCCTTCGACACCGGGGAGCTGTTTTTT.